Following are 26 T cell receptor beta chains from one sample sequenced in a study of T cells in Graves' hyperthyroidism and ophthalmopathy. TCR beta CDR3 regions were amplified from RNA transcripts. HTBI primers were used for first-round RT-PCR of the TCR CDR3. TCRdb reprocessed the multiplex PCR reads with MiXCR, giving one entry per CDR3 protein. This table holds 600,000 or so distinct CDR3 sequences, roughly 15% found once. The sequenced sample was blood. These TCRs come from a woman in her fifties or sixties with Graves' ophthalmopathy.

V gene TRBV6-1 combines with J gene TRBJ2-1; D is uncertain. Trimming took off 5 bases at V and 6 bases at J, with 14 bases between the two ends. There are 14 residues in the CDR3. In germline, CDR1 is MNHNS, CDR2 SASEGT. The CDR3 nucleotides are TGTGCCAGCAGTCCGACTCGACGGTCCAATGAGCAGTTCTTC. It codes for CASSPTRRSNEQFF.

Points on this clonotype: This may come from a read error, since a much larger clone is one base off. The chain recombines TRBV10-3 with TRBJ2-2; 8 positions match TRBD2. CDR3 length equals 15 residues. CDR1 and CDR2 from the germline V gene are ENHRY and SYGVKD. The chain's CDR3 is CVITAGDLNTGELFF. The CDR3 bases are TGTGTCATCACAGCGGGAGATCTGAACACCGGGGAGCTGTTTTTT.

A word on this clonotype: A read error may be the cause here, since a much bigger clone is one base away. The chain employs TRBV12-3 or TRBV12-4 and TRBJ1-1; D call uncertain. The CDR3 consists of 14 residues. Deletions cut 2 bases from V and 7 bases from J, with 14 bases between. The CDR3 reads CASSLLRAGVEAFF. The DNA for the CDR3 is TGTGCCAGCAGTTTACTGAGGGCAGGCGTTGAAGCTTTCTTT.

A few counts support this clonotype. The rearrangement uses TRBV20-1 and TRBJ2-7, with D uncertain. Between the trimmed V and J ends, which lost 2 bases and 5 bases, there was a span of 4 bases. The CDR3 sequence is 10 residues long. In germline, CDR1 is DFQATT, CDR2 SNEGSKA (reference sequence). The CDR3 sequence is CSARQDEQYF. The DNA for the CDR3 is TGCAGTGCTAGACAGGACGAGCAGTACTTC.

CDR3 sequence reads: CASSQDHALLGATDTQYF. Written as DNA, the CDR3 is TGCGCCAGCAGCCAAGATCATGCCCTCCTAGGGGCCACAGATACGCAGTATTTT. This chain uses TRBV4-3 with TRBJ2-3, with a weak D call TRBD1 (5 bases). CDR3 length: 18 residues. Trimming left V 0 bases short and J 2 bases short, with 18 bases between. Germline V CDR1 and CDR2: LGHNA, YSLEER.

The rearrangement uses TRBV24-1 and TRBJ2-3; tentative D call: TRBD2 (5 bases). The CDR3 is made up of 14 amino acids. V gave up 1 base and J gave up 4 bases, with 8 bases separating them. Per the germline V gene, CDR1 is KGHDR and CDR2 is SFDVKD. The CDR3 spells CATSDFNSADTQYF. The CDR3 nucleotides are TGTGCCACCAGTGATTTCAATAGCGCAGATACGCAGTATTTT.

This clonotype showed up just a few times. V is TRBV14 and J is TRBJ2-1; 12 nucleotides match TRBD2. CDR3 length: 19 residues. The germline V gene has CDR1 SGHDN and CDR2 FVKESK. The junction had 12 bases not matched to a gene; V was cut back by 4 bases and J by 2 bases. The CDR3 loop reads CASSRLAGDSSNPYNEQFF. DNA for the CDR3: TGTGCCAGCAGCCGACTAGCGGGAGATTCGTCTAATCCCTACAATGAGCAGTTCTTC.

This clonotype was detected ten times or more. The J gene is TRBJ2-1, the V gene TRBV7-3; no reliable D call. Looked up from germline, CDR1 is SGHTA and CDR2 is FQGTGA. The CDR3 is 14 residues long. Trimming shortened V by 5 bases and J by 8 bases, and 16 bases separated the two germline ends. In nucleotides, the CDR3 is TGTGCCAGCAGCAAAGACGGGCTGAGCCATGAGCAGTTCTTC. This codes for CASSKDGLSHEQFF.

This clonotype was detected ten times or more. The chain has TRBV7-9 and TRBJ1-1; D call uncertain. Germline V lookup: CDR1 SEHNR, CDR2 FQNEAQ (reference sequence). This CDR3 is built from 15 residues. Trimming removed 5 bases at V and 1 base at J, with 14 bases between. Here the CDR3 reads CASSRSGRPNTEAFF. In nucleotides, the CDR3 is TGTGCCAGCAGCCGATCGGGTCGGCCGAACACTGAAGCTTTCTTT.

Here the CDR3 DNA reads TGTGCCAGTAGTATCGGGACAGGGGTACACGAGCAGTACTTC. Its protein product is CASSIGTGVHEQYF. This rearrangement joins TRBV19 to TRBJ2-7; 10 bases line up with TRBD1. The junction had 4 bases not matched to a gene; V was cut back by 3 bases and J by 5 bases. Germline V CDR1 and CDR2: LNHDA, SQIVND (reference sequence). This CDR3 comprises 14 residues.

This clonotype was counted ten times or more. This rearrangement joins TRBV20-1 to TRBJ2-1; D perhaps matches TRBD2 (5 bases). Trimming removed 3 bases from V and 4 bases from J, with 13 bases in between. This CDR3 contains 14 residues. CDR1 and CDR2 (germline): DFQATT, SNEGSKA (reference sequence). The CDR3, as DNA: TGCAGTGCTAGTATTCCAGCGGCTTACAATGAGCAGTTCTTC. Translation: CSASIPAAYNEQFF.

This clonotype was seen ten or more times. The rearrangement joins TRBV28 to TRBJ2-3, with TRBD2 matching over 11 bases. Trimming at V came to 5 bases and at J to 1 base, leaving 11 bases not matched to a gene. CDR3 size: 18 residues. Per germline, CDR1 MDHEN and CDR2 SYDVKM. Written as DNA, the CDR3 is TGTGCCAGCAGTCCGGGACTAGCGGAGCCTGTGGGCACAGATACGCAGTATTTT. Encoded protein: CASSPGLAEPVGTDTQYF.

This clonotype was seen many times. This chain joins TRBV7-3 and TRBJ2-7; 11 bases line up with TRBD1. Germline V gene sequence: CDR1 SGHTA, CDR2 FQGTGA. The V and J ends lost 3 bases and 2 bases, in that order; junction bases with no gene match: 3. The CDR3 consists of 15 residues. Here the CDR3 reads CASSFGTGGTYEQYF. DNA of the CDR3: TGTGCCAGCAGCTTCGGGACAGGGGGAACCTACGAGCAGTACTTC.

This clonotype was detected ten times or more. The V and J genes are TRBV20-1 and TRBJ1-1; 7 positions agree with TRBD1. V shed 1 base, J shed 2 bases, and the junction held 10 bases outside the gene matches. The CDR3 covers 16 residues. From germline, CDR1 is DFQATT and CDR2 SNEGSKA (reference sequence). CDR3 coding DNA: TGCAGTGCTAGAGCCGTCACGGGGACAGTAAACACTGAAGCTTTCTTT. Amino acids: CSARAVTGTVNTEAFF.

This clonotype was picked up many times. This CDR3 reads CSVWTEANYGYTF. The CDR3 DNA sequence: TGCAGTGTTTGGACAGAAGCTAACTATGGCTACACCTTC. The J gene is TRBJ1-2, the V gene TRBV20-1; D is possibly TRBD1 (6 bases). V lost 7 bases and J 0 bases, leaving 12 bases between the germline ends. Germline CDR1 reads DFQATT; CDR2 reads SNEGSKA (reference sequence). This CDR3 is 13 amino acids long.

This clonotype was seen a handful of times. This chain connects TRBV6-1 to TRBJ1-4; no reliable D call. Trimming took 6 bases from V and 6 from J, leaving 14 bases between them. CDR1 MNHNS and CDR2 SASEGT come from the germline V gene. The CDR3 consists of 14 residues. CDR3 amino acids: CASSNRIDHEKLFF. The DNA for the CDR3 is TGTGCCAGCAGCAACAGAATAGATCATGAAAAACTGTTTTTT.

This clonotype was seen ten or more times. The rearrangement joins TRBV20-1 to TRBJ2-7; D possibly corresponds to TRBD1 (6 bases). The CDR3 has 12 residues. V lost 5 bases and J lost 6, with 14 bases in between. Germline V gene data show CDR1 as DFQATT and CDR2 as SNEGSKA (reference sequence). The chain's CDR3 is CSAHRELGEQYF. CDR3 bases: TGCAGTGCTCACAGGGAATTGGGCGAGCAGTACTTC.

This clonotype was observed at least ten times. The rearrangement links TRBV20-1 to TRBJ2-3; 7 nucleotides align to TRBD2. The CDR3 length is 14 residues. Trimming at V came to 6 bases and at J to 1 base, leaving 7 bases not matched to a gene. CDR1 is DFQATT, CDR2 SNEGSKA, per germline (reference sequence). The CDR3 reads CSAKRLAGTDTQYF. In DNA form, the CDR3 reads TGCAGTGCAAAAAGACTAGCCGGCACAGATACGCAGTATTTT.

The rearrangement joins TRBV13 to TRBJ2-3; 9 positions match TRBD2. There are 15 residues in the CDR3. Germline CDR1 is PRHDT and CDR2 is FYEKMQ (reference sequence). With 8 bases clipped from V and 6 bases from J, the junction kept 12 bases outside the gene matches. The CDR3 reads CASCSAGGFGDTQYF. The CDR3 DNA sequence: TGTGCCAGCTGCTCGGCGGGAGGGTTCGGGGATACGCAGTATTTT.

This rearrangement joins TRBV7-9 to TRBJ2-7; 7 bases are shared with TRBD2. CDR1 is SEHNR and CDR2 is FQNEAQ in the germline V gene (reference sequence). The CDR3 length is 13 residues. V trimming: 5 bases; J trimming: 3 bases; junction bases outside the gene matches: 4. The CDR3 region is CASSPGEGYEQYF. In nucleotides, the CDR3 is TGTGCCAGCAGCCCCGGGGAGGGCTACGAGCAGTACTTC.

The rearrangement links TRBV6-5 to TRBJ1-3, with no clear D. The germline CDR1 and CDR2 sequences are MNHEY and SVGAGI. V was shortened by 0 bases and J by 6 bases, with 15 bases between the two germline ends. The CDR3 contains 16 residues. Written as DNA, the CDR3 is TGTGCCAGCAGTTACTCGCGAGGGAACAGAGCAAACACCATATATTTT. Amino acid sequence: CASSYSRGNRANTIYF.

This clonotype occurred many times. The chain employs TRBV27 and TRBJ1-2; 11 bases are shared with TRBD1. The V segment lost 6 bases and the J segment 5 bases; nucleotides outside the gene matches: 5. This CDR3 comprises 14 residues. Germline V CDR1 and CDR2: MNHEY, SMNVEV (reference sequence). The CDR3 region has the DNA TGTGCCAGCAGGAGGACAGGGGGCGTTTATGGCTACACCTTC. This encodes CASRRTGGVYGYTF.

This clonotype has a count of ten or more. The CDR3 sequence is CSARDLGRGLEETQYF. The CDR3 DNA reads as TGCAGTGCTAGAGATCTTGGTAGGGGGCTCGAAGAGACCCAGTACTTC. The chain recombines TRBV20-1 with TRBJ2-5; the match to TRBD1 covers 7 bases. CDR3 length: 16 residues. V was clipped by 0 bases and J by 3 bases; unmatched bases: 10. Per germline, CDR1 DFQATT and CDR2 SNEGSKA (reference sequence).

The chain carries TRBV6-1 and TRBJ2-7; 8 bases map to TRBD1. The CDR3 has 13 amino acids. V lost 6 bases, J lost 4 bases, and 5 bases stayed unmatched. CDR1 MNHNS and CDR2 SASEGT come from the germline V gene. The chain's CDR3 is CASRPTGGYEQYF. The CDR3 DNA reads as TGTGCCAGCAGACCCACAGGGGGGTACGAGCAGTACTTC.

This clonotype was found many times. The gene calls are TRBV20-1 and TRBJ2-1; D tentatively fits TRBD1 or TRBD2 (6 bases each). Trimming shortened V by 0 bases and J by 4 bases, and 13 bases separated the two germline ends. The CDR3 runs to 15 residues. The germline CDR1 and CDR2 sequences are DFQATT and SNEGSKA (reference sequence). The CDR3 sequence: CSARDGGGHYNEQFF. CDR3 DNA sequence: TGCAGTGCTAGAGATGGAGGGGGGCATTACAATGAGCAGTTCTTC.

This clonotype was recorded at least ten times. The chain recombines TRBV5-1 with TRBJ2-1, with TRBD1 matching 7 bases. Germline trimming cut 0 bases from V and 8 bases from J; bases unmatched to any gene: 2. CDR1 SGHRS and CDR2 YFSETQ come from the germline V gene. The CDR3 runs 13 residues. CDR3 DNA: TGCGCCAGCAGCTTGGGACAGGGCTATGAGCAGTTCTTC. This sequence encodes CASSLGQGYEQFF.